The text below deals with one TCR beta chain. The antigen is unknown. The V end lost 2 bases, the J end lost 1 base, and 14 bases lay between the germline ends. This CDR3 is built from 17 residues. CDR1 is MRHNA, CDR2 SNTAGT, per germline. The data were taken from a study of T cell responses to AZD1222 COVID-19 vaccine. Study results and limitations: Nearly half of unique spike-specific TCRs reportedly avoided B.1.351 and B.1.1.7 mutated regions.

Libraries were prepared by immunoSEQ multiplex PCR; TCRdb keeps only in-frame clonotypes and omits some of them. The sample lists under 40,000 clones, 85% to 90% seen once, with about 7% in the top ten. The sample in question was peripheral blood, obtained on day 0 of AZD1222 vaccination. This clonotype was obtained from an adult in good health. The genes are TRBV6-4 and TRBJ2-2; D may be TRBD2 (7 bases). CDR3 loop: CASSDTGGAENTGELFF. The CDR3 nucleotides are TGTGCCAGCAGTGACACTGGGGGGGCCGAGAACACCGGGGAGCTGTTTTTT.